The rows below give T cell receptor beta chains drawn from one sample of a study of blood T cells in healthy people across ages. Each CDR3 protein gets one entry after TCRdb re-called the 5' RACE reads with MiXCR. The sample has roughly 800,000 distinct CDR3 sequences, 25% seen once. Another study also made use of these data, one on T cells of mothers and their children.

The sequencing input was blood. These receptors were obtained from a boy aged 5 to 17 in good health. Both conserved end residues are part of each CDR3. Each record gives: J gene, clone size, V gene, CDR3 protein. For some rows the clone size is stated as once, few or many, or as a class when expanded; others skip it.

>TRBJ2-1|.|TRBV9
CACSVGAGGSSYNEQFF
>TRBJ1-2|.|TRBV29-1
CSVGGLGGTNYGYTF
>TRBJ2-5|few|TRBV7-6
CASSLASGTSGQETQYF
>TRBJ2-7|.|TRBV19
CASSGGQFYEQYF
>TRBJ2-6|few|TRBV5-6
CASSWGAGANVLTF
>TRBJ2-1|.|TRBV5-1
CASSWDYRANNEQFF
>TRBJ2-1|few|TRBV10-3
CAISGRASGSDSEQFF
>TRBJ2-4|.|TRBV20-1
CSARSGGLAGVKNIQYF
>TRBJ1-5|.|TRBV20-1
CSAPPLEGYSNQPQHF
>.|few|TRBV5-1
CASSLQGNYYEQYF
>TRBJ1-2|.|TRBV29-1
CSVEVGGGYRGYTF
>TRBJ2-7|few|TRBV20-1
CSAREGQGISYEQYF
>TRBJ2-7|.|TRBV4-2
CASSPLITGSYEQYF
>TRBJ2-7|.|TRBV2
CASKGQGSYEQYF